A selection of T cell receptor beta chains follows, all from one sample in a study of regulatory T cells in long-lasting Graves disease. TCRdb re-called the multiplex PCR reads with MiXCR, one entry per CDR3 protein. The repertoire has 400,000 to 550,000 distinct CDR3 sequences, just under 15% of them found once; the top ten carry approximately 15%. The sample was also linked to a second study, of T cells in Graves' hyperthyroidism and ophthalmopathy.

Here the sequenced sample was peripheral blood mononuclear cells (PBMCs), taken at new diagnosis, from a patient treated with antithyroid drugs. The receptors were gathered from a woman aged 25 to 39 with Graves disease. The CDR3 runs from the conserved cysteine through the conserved F or W. The D gene is left open where the match is weak. Only some rows state a clone size, as once, few, many or a class for expanded clones.

V gene	CDR3 length	clone size	D gene	J gene	CDR3 DNA	CDR3 protein
TRBV11-2	17	NA	TRBD1	TRBJ1-2	TGTGCCAGCAGCTTATCATCCGGGACAGGGGAGGTCTATGGCTACACCTTC	CASSLSSGTGEVYGYTF
TRBV13	17	many	TRBD2	TRBJ2-1	TGTGCCAGCAGCCCTCCGCGGGCAGCGGGAGTGTCGGGTGAGCAGTTCTTC	CASSPPRAAGVSGEQFF
TRBV11-2	15	many	NA	TRBJ2-3	TGTGCCAGCAGCTTAGGAGATGGAGTCACAGATACGCAGTATTTT	CASSLGDGVTDTQYF
TRBV6-2/TRBV6-3	16	many	NA	TRBJ2-2	TGTGCCAGCAGTTACTCGTCCAGTTCGAACACCGGGGAGCTGTTTTTT	CASSYSSSSNTGELFF
TRBV24-1	15	NA	NA	TRBJ2-3	TGTGCCACCAGTGATTTGCAAACACTCACAGATACGCAGTATTTT	CATSDLQTLTDTQYF
TRBV3-1	14	few	TRBD1	TRBJ1-4	TGTGCCAGCAGCGCGGGACAGGATAATGAAAAACTGTTTTTT	CASSAGQDNEKLFF
TRBV3-1	15	many	NA	TRBJ2-7	TGTGCCAGCAGCCAAGACCGGGATCCAAGCTCCGAGCAGTACTTC	CASSQDRDPSSEQYF
TRBV7-3	14	NA	TRBD2	TRBJ2-7	TGTGCCAGCAGCTTAGAAGCGGGACGCTACGAGCAGTACTTC	CASSLEAGRYEQYF
TRBV12-3/TRBV12-4	16	NA	TRBD2	TRBJ2-2	TGTGCCAGCAGGCCGCCGGGACTAGCGGTTTTCGGGGAGCTGTTTTTT	CASRPPGLAVFGELFF
TRBV6-1	15	many	NA	TRBJ1-1	TGTGCCAGCAGAACGACGGGGCAGGGGAACACTGAAGCTTTCTTT	CASRTTGQGNTEAFF
TRBV20-1	14	many	NA	TRBJ1-5	TGCAGTGCTAGAGATCTAAGGGTAAATCAGCCCCAGCATTTT	CSARDLRVNQPQHF
TRBV3-1	13	many	NA	TRBJ1-2	TGTGCCAGCAGCCAAGATTTGACAATCAGCTACACCTTC	CASSQDLTISYTF
TRBV6-5	13	few	NA	TRBJ1-5	TGTGCCAGCAGTTACGCGGGGACTCAGCCCCAGCATTTT	CASSYAGTQPQHF
TRBV12-3/TRBV12-4	14	many	NA	TRBJ2-7	TGTGCCAGCAGCCCATCGCCTCGAGTTGACGAGCAGTACTTC	CASSPSPRVDEQYF
TRBV6-1	14	many	NA	TRBJ1-5	TGTGCCAGCAGCCGGACAGTTAGCAATCAGCCCCAGCATTTT	CASSRTVSNQPQHF
TRBV12-3/TRBV12-4	11	few	NA	TRBJ2-7	TGTGCCAGCAGTTTCGAGGCCGAGCAGTACTTC	CASSFEAEQYF
TRBV28	14	many	TRBD1	TRBJ1-2	TGTGCCAGCTGGGACCGGGACAGGGTTTCGGGCTACACCTTC	CASWDRDRVSGYTF
TRBV7-3	14	many	TRBD2	TRBJ2-1	TGTGCCAGCAGGCTAGCGGGACAGATCAATGAGCAGTTCTTC	CASRLAGQINEQFF
TRBV19	15	NA	TRBD1	TRBJ2-3	TGTGCCAGTAGTCTCAGGGGGAGCCCCACAGATACGCAGTATTTT	CASSLRGSPTDTQYF
TRBV6-1	12	many	NA	TRBJ2-1	TGTGCCAGCAGTGGGACTCCGGATGAGCAGTTCTTC	CASSGTPDEQFF
TRBV11-2	18	many	NA	TRBJ2-2	TGTGCCAGCAGCCCGATGCGTGGGGCGGGGCTAAAAACCGGGGAGCTGTTTTTT	CASSPMRGAGLKTGELFF
TRBV18	15	many	NA	TRBJ2-5	TGTGCCAGCTCACCACTGGGCGCCCGGTTAGAGACCCAGTACTTC	CASSPLGARLETQYF
TRBV15	13	NA	NA	TRBJ1-1	TGTGCCACCAGCAACGGCGACGTCCTAGAAGCTTTCTTT	CATSNGDVLEAFF
TRBV7-3	16	few	NA	TRBJ2-2	TGTGCCAGCAGCTTAAACACGGGGGTTCGGGCCGGGGAGCTGTTTTTT	CASSLNTGVRAGELFF
TRBV3-1	15	NA	NA	TRBJ2-7	TGTGCCAGCAGCCAAGCAGCTAGTAATACCTACGAGCAGTACTTC	CASSQAASNTYEQYF
TRBV12-3/TRBV12-4	13	few	NA	TRBJ2-2	TGTGCCAGCAGTTTATCCCCCCCCGGGGAGCTGTTTTTT	CASSLSPPGELFF
TRBV20-1	13	NA	TRBD2	TRBJ2-7	TGCAGTGCTAGCGGGAGGCCTTCCTACGAGCAGTACTTC	CSASGRPSYEQYF
TRBV24-1	18	NA	TRBD2	TRBJ2-2	TGTGCCACCAGTGAATCCCCGGGACTAGCGGGATACACCGGGGAGCTGTTTTTT	CATSESPGLAGYTGELFF
TRBV5-8	17	NA	NA	TRBJ2-6	TGTGCCAGCAGCTTATTGGTGGGACCCTCTGGGGCCAACGTCCTGACTTTC	CASSLLVGPSGANVLTF
TRBV20-1	19	many	NA	TRBJ1-6	TGCAGTGCTAGTTGGGGGCCAGCCCTCGGGGGGCCCATAGGATCACCCCTCCACTTT	CSASWGPALGGPIGSPLHF
TRBV20-1	13	NA	NA	TRBJ2-5	TGCAGTGCAGAAAGGGAGAGACGAGAGACCCAGTACTTC	CSAERERRETQYF
TRBV10-3	14	few	NA	TRBJ2-5	TGTGCCATCAGTGAGGAGAGGGCGGGGGAGACCCAGTACTTC	CAISEERAGETQYF
TRBV6-1	17	many	NA	TRBJ1-2	TGTGCCAGCAGTGAAGTTGGGGACAAACCCTTGGACTATGGCTACACCTTC	CASSEVGDKPLDYGYTF
TRBV6-2/TRBV6-3	12	many	NA	TRBJ2-3	TGTGCCAGCAGTTACGACACAGATACGCAGTATTTT	CASSYDTDTQYF
TRBV6-1	13	many	TRBD1	TRBJ2-5	TGCGCCAGCAGTCCGGCAGGGGGTGAGACCCAGTACTTC	CASSPAGGETQYF
TRBV27	15	many	NA	TRBJ2-3	TGTGCCAGCAGTGGCCCAGGGGCTAGCACAGATACGCAGTATTTT	CASSGPGASTDTQYF
TRBV5-1	14	many	NA	TRBJ2-1	TGCGCCAGCACTTTAGGGGAGCCATACAATGAGCAGTTCTTC	CASTLGEPYNEQFF
TRBV10-2	15	few	NA	TRBJ2-1	TGCGCCAGCAACTCGCTAGGTCTATCCTACAATGAGCAGTTCTTC	CASNSLGLSYNEQFF
TRBV27	12	NA	NA	TRBJ2-1	TGTGCCAGCAGTTCTCCGTTTGATGAGCAGTTCTTC	CASSSPFDEQFF
TRBV5-6	15	NA	NA	TRBJ2-6	TGTGCCAGCACCGCGTTTGGCTCTGGGGCCAACGTCCTGACTTTC	CASTAFGSGANVLTF
TRBV12-3/TRBV12-4	15	few	TRBD2	TRBJ2-1	TGTGCCAGCAGGTCAAGCGGGGACCCGTACAATGAGCAGTTCTTC	CASRSSGDPYNEQFF
TRBV4-1	15	NA	NA	TRBJ2-3	TGCGCCAGCAGCCAAGGCAGGGTTTGGGCAGATACGCAGTATTTT	CASSQGRVWADTQYF
TRBV12-3/TRBV12-4	12	many	NA	TRBJ2-7	TGTGCCAGCAGCCTCGGGCGGGGCGTGCAGTACTTC	CASSLGRGVQYF
TRBV9	17	few	TRBD2	TRBJ2-5	TGTGCCAGCAGCGTAGATGGTCTAGCGGGAGTTTTGGAGACCCAGTACTTC	CASSVDGLAGVLETQYF
TRBV5-4	18	NA	NA	TRBJ2-6	TGTGCCAGCCCTAAACTTCCGGGACTCCGATCTGGGGCCAACGTCCTGACTTTC	CASPKLPGLRSGANVLTF
TRBV28	15	many	TRBD2	TRBJ2-7	TGTGCCAGCAGTTCCCCTAGCGGCTCCAGGTACGAGCAGTACTTC	CASSSPSGSRYEQYF
TRBV28	16	NA	TRBD2	TRBJ2-1	TGTGCCAGCATCGAACTAGCGAGGAGCTCCTACAATGAGCAGTTCTTC	CASIELARSSYNEQFF
TRBV7-3	16	many	TRBD1	TRBJ2-2	TGTGCCAGCAGCTTAACCGGGACAGGTTTGAACGGGGAGCTGTTTTTT	CASSLTGTGLNGELFF
TRBV10-3	15	NA	TRBD1	TRBJ1-5	TGTGCCATCAGGGCCGGGACAGCGAGCAATCAGCCCCAGCATTTT	CAIRAGTASNQPQHF
TRBV4-1	15	many	TRBD1	TRBJ1-2	TGCGCCAGCAGCCATGTCCGGGGACAGAACTATGGCTACACCTTC	CASSHVRGQNYGYTF
TRBV6-1	15	many	TRBD1	TRBJ2-7	TGTGCCACCGTTAAAGGCGGGACAGGGAGAGGGGAGCAGTACTTC	CATVKGGTGRGEQYF
TRBV12-3/TRBV12-4	15	many	TRBD1	TRBJ2-7	TGTGCCAGCAGTTTAGCCGGGACAGCCTTCTACGAGCAGTACTTC	CASSLAGTAFYEQYF
TRBV7-9	16	many	TRBD2	TRBJ2-5	TGTGCCAGCAGCCTCCACTTGTTGGGGGGGGAAGAGACCCAGTACTTC	CASSLHLLGGEETQYF
TRBV12-3/TRBV12-4	16	NA	NA	TRBJ2-1	TGTGCCAGCAGTCGCGACGGGGGGCGTGGCGACAATGAGCAGTTCTTC	CASSRDGGRGDNEQFF